The 24 T cell receptor beta chains given below trace back to one sample, sequenced in a study of CD8 T cells in Susac syndrome. When the RNA was reverse transcribed, random hexamers were used with an input of roughly 0.5 to 1 ug. TCRdb reprocessed the immunoSEQ multiplex PCR reads with MiXCR, giving one entry per CDR3 protein. The profile covers some 240,000 distinct CDR3 sequences, with almost 97% appearing a single time and 0.1% taken by the ten largest. Sequencing was done on a sample of CD4+ T cells from PBMCs. Receptors were obtained from a human donor with Susac syndrome.

The V and J genes are TRBV5-1 and TRBJ2-2, with no clear D. Trimming removed 4 bases at V and 0 bases at J, with 10 bases between. CDR3 length: 15 residues. Per the germline V gene, CDR1 is SGHRS and CDR2 is YFSETQ. CDR3 DNA: TGCGCCAGCAGCGTACTTCAAGCGAACACCGGGGAGCTGTTTTTT. Translation gives CASSVLQANTGELFF.

The rearrangement links TRBV29-1 to TRBJ2-5; possible D gene TRBD2, 7 bases. From germline, CDR1 is SQVTM and CDR2 ANQGSEA. V was clipped by 8 bases and J by 2 bases, with 21 bases between them. This CDR3 is 15 amino acids long. The CDR3 spells CSKTGTGGQQETQYF. In DNA form, the CDR3 reads TGCAGCAAGACGGGAACGGGGGGCCAGCAAGAGACCCAGTACTTC.

This clonotype was seen only once. The chain carries TRBV15 and TRBJ2-7; 8 bases line up with TRBD1. Per germline, CDR1 LNHNV and CDR2 YYDKDF (reference sequence). Losses at the gene ends were 0 bases for V and 3 bases for J; bases not matched to a gene: 7. The CDR3 loop spans 16 amino acids. The CDR3 sequence: CATSRDPGQVYYEQYF. The CDR3 nucleotides are TGTGCCACCAGCAGAGACCCGGGACAGGTTTACTACGAGCAGTACTTC.

CDR3 nucleotides: TGTGCCAGTGCCTTGGGGGCCCCGGGTGAAGCTTTCTTT. Its translation is CASALGAPGEAFF. This sequence joins TRBV12-3 or TRBV12-4 and TRBJ1-1, with D possibly being TRBD1 (6 bases). The CDR3 consists of 13 residues. Trimming took 9 bases from V and 7 from J, leaving 18 bases between them.

The chain employs TRBV11-2 and TRBJ2-2, with 9 bases that match TRBD1. In germline, CDR1 is SGHAT, CDR2 FQNNGV. The CDR3 length is 17 residues. Trimming removed 5 bases from V and 2 bases from J; junction bases left unmatched: 9. The CDR3 spells CASSPSGQGINTGELFF. The CDR3 coding sequence is TGTGCCAGCAGCCCCTCGGGACAGGGTATAAACACCGGGGAGCTGTTTTTT.

DNA for the CDR3: TGTGCCAGCAGTTTTACGGAAGGGGTTGATCAGCCCCAGCATTTT. This gives the protein CASSFTEGVDQPQHF. The V and J genes are TRBV28 and TRBJ1-5, with a tentative D call TRBD1 (5 bases). The CDR3 contains 15 residues. Trimming pared 3 bases from V and 5 bases from J, leaving 14 bases between. Germline values: CDR1 MDHEN, CDR2 SYDVKM.

The chain couples TRBV4-1 to TRBJ2-1; D is ambiguous. The ends were cut back, 2 bases at V and 4 bases at J, with 18 bases in the middle. Germline values: CDR1 MGHRA, CDR2 YSYEKL. This CDR3 region has 17 residues. CDR3 sequence reads: CASSQMTGWDWYNEQFF. The CDR3 DNA is TGCGCCAGCAGCCAAATGACTGGGTGGGATTGGTACAATGAGCAGTTCTTC.

The genes are TRBV27 and TRBJ1-2; no clear D gene. From germline, CDR1 is MNHEY and CDR2 SMNVEV (reference sequence). The V gene lost 3 bases and the J gene lost 7 bases, with 12 bases spanning the gap. The CDR3 spans 13 residues. CDR3 sequence (DNA): TGTGCCAGCAGTTTCACACATGCCAGTGGCTACACCTTC. Translating gives CASSFTHASGYTF.

This rearrangement joins TRBV27 to TRBJ2-2; TRBD1 is a possible D gene (5 bases). Germline-derived CDR1 and CDR2 are MNHEY and SMNVEV (reference sequence). Trimming cost V 3 bases and J 4 bases, with 6 bases left between them. CDR3 length: 13 amino acids. Here the CDR3 reads CASSFRGTGELFF. The CDR3 region has the DNA TGTGCCAGCAGTTTTAGGGGCACCGGGGAGCTGTTTTTT.

The chain recombines TRBV7-9 with TRBJ2-1; perhaps TRBD2 as D (5 bases). From germline, CDR1 is SEHNR and CDR2 FQNEAQ (reference sequence). The CDR3 is 12 residues long. V gave up 7 bases and J gave up 6 bases, with 10 bases separating them. CDR3 region: CASTSAGNEQFF. The CDR3 DNA follows: TGTGCCAGCACCTCGGCGGGCAATGAGCAGTTCTTC.

The chain employs TRBV30 and TRBJ1-1; D call uncertain. Trimming took 7 bases from V and 0 from J, leaving 15 bases between them. Germline lookup yields CDR1 GTSNPN and CDR2 SVGIG (reference sequence). The CDR3 sequence is 14 residues long. DNA of the CDR3: TGTGCCTATTTTCCTCTCCGGATGAACACTGAAGCTTTCTTT. Translation: CAYFPLRMNTEAFF.

This rearrangement joins TRBV2 to TRBJ2-7; D not certain. The CDR3 runs 14 residues. Germline V CDR1 and CDR2: SNHLY, FYNNEI. Trimming took 5 bases from V and 3 from J, leaving 14 bases between them. The chain's CDR3 is CASSYRLSLYEQYF. DNA for the CDR3: TGTGCCAGCAGTTATAGACTCTCTCTCTACGAGCAGTACTTC. Based on the CDR3 plus reference TRBV2 and TRBJ2-7, the full variable domain is EPEVTQTPSHQVTQMGQEVILRCVPISNHLYFYWYRQILGQKVEFLVSFYNNEISEKSEIFDDQFSVERPDGSNFTLKIRSTKLEDSAMYFCASSYRLSLYEQYFGPGTRLTVT.

The chain joins TRBV18 to TRBJ2-7; TRBD1 might be the D (5 bases). Looked up from germline, CDR1 is KGHSH and CDR2 is LQKENI. Deletions cut 7 bases from V and 0 bases from J, with 10 bases between. This CDR3 has 13 residues. The CDR3 region is CASCPQGSYEQYF. The DNA of the CDR3 is TGTGCCAGCTGCCCCCAGGGCTCCTACGAGCAGTACTTC.

The rearrangement joins TRBV12-3 or TRBV12-4 to TRBJ2-5; D is unclear. CDR3 size: 12 residues. V was shortened by 8 bases and J by 0 bases, with 7 bases between the two germline ends. CDR3 nucleotide sequence: TGTGCCAGCGGTTACTACCAAGAGACCCAGTACTTC. Translation gives CASGYYQETQYF.

The rearrangement uses TRBV30 and TRBJ2-2; the D gene is possibly TRBD2 (6 bases). The CDR3 is made up of 14 amino acids. Germline V gene lookup returns CDR1 GTSNPN and CDR2 SVGIG (reference sequence). Trimming removed 4 bases at V and 6 bases at J, with 15 bases between. As DNA, the CDR3 is TGTGCCTGGATTGGGACTCTTTCGGCCGGGGAGCTGTTTTTT. Amino acids: CAWIGTLSAGELFF.

The V call is TRBV11-2, the J call TRBJ2-5; TRBD1 aligns across 10 bases. The CDR3 loop spans 21 amino acids. J gave up 0 bases and V 8 bases, and 24 bases lay outside the gene matches. Looked up from germline, CDR1 is SGHAT and CDR2 is FQNNGV. DNA for the CDR3: TGTGCCAGCGGACTCCGGATGATGGGGACAGGGGCGAATGCATACCAAGAGACCCAGTACTTC. Residues: CASGLRMMGTGANAYQETQYF.

V is TRBV28 and J is TRBJ2-5, with 7 bases matching TRBD2. J was trimmed by 6 bases and V by 8 bases; bases with no gene match: 12. The germline V gene has CDR1 MDHEN and CDR2 SYDVKM. The CDR3 length is 14 residues. CDR3 sequence reads: CASRPGTIGKTQYF. DNA for the CDR3: TGTGCCAGCCGACCTGGGACTATCGGAAAGACCCAGTACTTC.

The chain links TRBV12-3 or TRBV12-4 to TRBJ1-5; TRBD1 agrees at 9 bases. V shed 4 bases and J 8 bases; nucleotides not matched to a gene: 9. The CDR3 extends over 15 amino acids. CDR3 sequence (DNA): TGTGCCAGCAGTTCCAGGACAGGGGTGAGGGAGCCCCAGCATTTT. This translates into CASSSRTGVREPQHF.

The chain recombines TRBV25-1 with TRBJ2-5, with no clear D. The V gene lost 6 bases and the J gene lost 2 bases, with 10 bases spanning the gap. This CDR3 region has 13 residues. Looked up from germline, CDR1 is MGHDK and CDR2 is SYGVNS. The CDR3 sequence is CASRWDPQETQYF. The CDR3 DNA reads as TGTGCCAGCAGATGGGATCCACAAGAGACCCAGTACTTC.

The rearrangement uses TRBV29-1 and TRBJ2-5, with D tentatively TRBD2 (5 bases). The CDR3 extends over 13 amino acids. V was shortened by 4 bases and J by 4 bases, with 13 bases between the two germline ends. CDR1 is SQVTM and CDR2 is ANQGSEA in the germline V gene. In nucleotides, the CDR3 is TGCAGCGTTGTTCAGTTTGGGAGAGAGACCCAGTACTTC. Translated, it gives CSVVQFGRETQYF.

V is TRBV5-1 and J is TRBJ1-2; possibly TRBD1 for D (6 bases). The ends were cut back, 4 bases at V and 4 bases at J, with 20 bases in the middle. CDR1 SGHRS and CDR2 YFSETQ come from the germline V gene. The length of the CDR3 is 16 residues. CDR3 amino acids: CASSPDPDRPFYGYTF. DNA for the CDR3: TGCGCCAGCAGCCCAGACCCGGACAGACCTTTCTATGGCTACACCTTC.

The chain is built from TRBV11-2 and TRBJ1-2; 8 bases agree with TRBD1. V gave up 4 bases and J gave up 4 bases; unmatched junction bases: 8. Germline CDR1 and CDR2: SGHAT and FQNNGV. CDR3 size: 15 residues. CDR3: CASSSQGAPAYGYTF. CDR3 bases: TGTGCCAGCAGCTCGCAGGGGGCGCCCGCCTATGGCTACACCTTC.

This chain connects TRBV12-3 or TRBV12-4 to TRBJ2-4; possibly TRBD2 for D (6 bases). Trimming stripped 6 bases from V and 1 base from J, with 10 bases between. The CDR3 runs 14 residues. The DNA of the CDR3 is TGTGCCAGCAGAACGGGGGTGGCCAAAAACATTCAGTACTTC. As protein: CASRTGVAKNIQYF.

In its sample, this clonotype was seen once. The rearrangement joins TRBV9 to TRBJ2-1; D remains ambiguous. V gave up 0 bases and J gave up 3 bases, with 7 bases separating them. Germline V gene sequence: CDR1 SGDLS, CDR2 YYNGEE. CDR3 length: 14 residues. In DNA form, the CDR3 reads TGTGCCAGCAGCGTAGTGGGCAACTACAATGAGCAGTTCTTC. Its translation: CASSVVGNYNEQFF.